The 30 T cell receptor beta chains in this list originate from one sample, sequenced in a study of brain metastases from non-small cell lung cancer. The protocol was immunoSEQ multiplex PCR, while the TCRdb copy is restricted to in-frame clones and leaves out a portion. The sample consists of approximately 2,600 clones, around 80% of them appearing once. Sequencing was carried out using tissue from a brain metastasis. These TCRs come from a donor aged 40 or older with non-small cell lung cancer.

The CDR3 loop is CASSQGTGEGNSPLHF. The DNA of the CDR3 is TGCGCCAGCAGCCAGGGGACAGGGGAGGGTAATTCACCCCTCCACTTT. The V call is TRBV4-3, the J call TRBJ1-6; 10 bases are a match to TRBD1. Germline V gene data show CDR1 as LGHNA and CDR2 as YSLEER. The CDR3 sequence is 16 residues long. The ends lost 3 bases at V and 6 bases at J; junction bases unmatched: 5.

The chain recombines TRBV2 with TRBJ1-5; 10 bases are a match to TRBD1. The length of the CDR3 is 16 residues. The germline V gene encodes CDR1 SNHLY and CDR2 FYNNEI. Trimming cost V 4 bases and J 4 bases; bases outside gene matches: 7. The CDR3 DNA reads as TGTGCCAGCAGTGTATGGGGACAGGGGTCGAATCAGCCCCAGCATTTT. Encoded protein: CASSVWGQGSNQPQHF.

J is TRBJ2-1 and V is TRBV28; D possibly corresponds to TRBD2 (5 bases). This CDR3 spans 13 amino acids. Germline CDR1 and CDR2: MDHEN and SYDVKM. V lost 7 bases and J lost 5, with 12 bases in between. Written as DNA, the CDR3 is TGTGCCAGCATTCAGGCGGGTCACAATGAGCAGTTCTTC. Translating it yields CASIQAGHNEQFF.

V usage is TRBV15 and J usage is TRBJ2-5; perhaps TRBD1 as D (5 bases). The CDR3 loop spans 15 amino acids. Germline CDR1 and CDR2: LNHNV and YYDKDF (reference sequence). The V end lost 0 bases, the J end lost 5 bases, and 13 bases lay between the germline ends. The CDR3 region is CATSRDLKGAETQYF. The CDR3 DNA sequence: TGTGCCACCAGCAGAGATCTGAAAGGGGCGGAGACCCAGTACTTC.

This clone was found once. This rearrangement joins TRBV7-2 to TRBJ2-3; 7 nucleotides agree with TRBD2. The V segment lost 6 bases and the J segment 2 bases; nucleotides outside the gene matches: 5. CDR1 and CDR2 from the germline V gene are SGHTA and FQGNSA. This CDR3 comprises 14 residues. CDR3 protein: CASRPGGYTDTQYF. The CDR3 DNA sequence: TGTGCCAGCAGACCGGGGGGATACACAGATACGCAGTATTTT. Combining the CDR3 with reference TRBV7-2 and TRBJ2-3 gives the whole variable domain GAGVSQSPSNKVTEKGKDVELRCDPISGHTALYWYRQSLGQGLEFLIYFQGNSAPDKSGLPSDRFSAERTGGSVSTLTIQRTQQEDSAVYLCASRPGGYTDTQYFGPGTRLTVL.

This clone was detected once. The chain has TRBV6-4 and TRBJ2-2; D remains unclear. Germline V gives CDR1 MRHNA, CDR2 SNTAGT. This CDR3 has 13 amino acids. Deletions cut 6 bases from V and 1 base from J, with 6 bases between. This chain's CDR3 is CASRDVNTGELFF. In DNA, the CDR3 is TGTGCCAGCAGGGACGTGAACACCGGGGAGCTGTTTTTT.

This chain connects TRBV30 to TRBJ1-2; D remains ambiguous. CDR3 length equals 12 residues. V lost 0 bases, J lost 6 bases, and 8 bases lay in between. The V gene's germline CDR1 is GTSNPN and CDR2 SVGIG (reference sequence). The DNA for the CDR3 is TGTGCCTGGAGTGTGCAACGGCATGGCTACACCTTC. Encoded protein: CAWSVQRHGYTF.

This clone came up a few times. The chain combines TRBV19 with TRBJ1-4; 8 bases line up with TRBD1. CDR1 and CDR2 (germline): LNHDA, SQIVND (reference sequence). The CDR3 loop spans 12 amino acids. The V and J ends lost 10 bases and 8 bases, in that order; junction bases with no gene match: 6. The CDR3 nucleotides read TGTGCCACCGGGACAGGTTACGAAAAACTGTTTTTT. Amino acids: CATGTGYEKLFF. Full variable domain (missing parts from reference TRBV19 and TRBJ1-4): DGGITQSPKYLFRKEGQNVTLSCEQNLNHDAMYWYRQDPGQGLRLIYYSQIVNDFQKGDIAEGYSVSREKKESFPLTVTSAQKNPTAFYLCATGTGYEKLFFGSGTQLSVL.

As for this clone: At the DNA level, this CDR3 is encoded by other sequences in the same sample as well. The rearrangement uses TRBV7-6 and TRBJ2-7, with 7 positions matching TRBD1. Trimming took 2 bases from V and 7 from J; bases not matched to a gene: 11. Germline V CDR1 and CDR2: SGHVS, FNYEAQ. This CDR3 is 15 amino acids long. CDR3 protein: CASSLSYRGQGEQYF. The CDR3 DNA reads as TGTGCCAGCAGCTTAAGCTATAGGGGGCAGGGGGAGCAGTACTTC.

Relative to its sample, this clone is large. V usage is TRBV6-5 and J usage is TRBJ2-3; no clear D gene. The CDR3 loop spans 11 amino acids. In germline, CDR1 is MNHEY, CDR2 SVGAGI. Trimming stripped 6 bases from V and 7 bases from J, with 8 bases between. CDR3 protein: CASSLGNTQYF. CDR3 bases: TGTGCCAGCAGCCTTGGGAATACGCAGTATTTT.

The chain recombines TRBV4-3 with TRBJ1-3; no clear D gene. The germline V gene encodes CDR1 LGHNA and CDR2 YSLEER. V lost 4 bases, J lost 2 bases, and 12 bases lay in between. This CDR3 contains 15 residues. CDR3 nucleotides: TGCGCCAGCAGCCCCGGTTTTACTACTGGAAACACCATATATTTT. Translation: CASSPGFTTGNTIYF.

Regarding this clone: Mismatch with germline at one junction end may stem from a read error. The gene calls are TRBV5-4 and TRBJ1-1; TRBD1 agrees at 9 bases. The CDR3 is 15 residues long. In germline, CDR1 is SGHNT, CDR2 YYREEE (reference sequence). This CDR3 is CASSLSLGQGNEAFF. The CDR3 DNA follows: TGTGCCAGCAGCTTGTCCTTGGGACAGGGCAATGAAGCTTTTTTT. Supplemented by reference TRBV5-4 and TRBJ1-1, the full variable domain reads ETGVTQSPTHLIKTRGQQVTLRCSSQSGHNTVSWYQQALGQGPQFIFQYYREEENGRGNFPPRFSGLQFPNYSSELNVNALELDDSALYLCASSLSLGQGNEAFFGQGTRLTVV.

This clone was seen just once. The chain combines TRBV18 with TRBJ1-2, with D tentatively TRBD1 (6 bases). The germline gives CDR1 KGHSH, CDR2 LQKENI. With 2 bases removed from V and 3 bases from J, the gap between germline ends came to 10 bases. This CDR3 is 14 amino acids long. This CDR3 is CASSPTGIDYGYTF. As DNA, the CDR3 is TGTGCCAGCTCACCAACAGGGATCGACTATGGCTACACCTTC.

Written as DNA, the CDR3 is TGTGCCAGCAGGGGAAACCTAGCGGGAGGGAGCATTCAGTACTTC. It yields the protein CASRGNLAGGSIQYF. The V gene is TRBV2, the J gene TRBJ2-4; 12 bases are shared with TRBD2. Germline values: CDR1 SNHLY, CDR2 FYNNEI. This CDR3 is 15 amino acids long. Trimming took 6 bases from V and 9 from J; bases not matched to a gene: 9.

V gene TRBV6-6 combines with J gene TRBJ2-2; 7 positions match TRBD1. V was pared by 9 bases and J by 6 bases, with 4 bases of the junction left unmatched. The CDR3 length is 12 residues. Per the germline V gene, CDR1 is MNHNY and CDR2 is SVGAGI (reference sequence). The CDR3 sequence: CASHDRAGELFF. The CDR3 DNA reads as TGTGCCAGTCATGACAGGGCCGGGGAGCTGTTTTTT.

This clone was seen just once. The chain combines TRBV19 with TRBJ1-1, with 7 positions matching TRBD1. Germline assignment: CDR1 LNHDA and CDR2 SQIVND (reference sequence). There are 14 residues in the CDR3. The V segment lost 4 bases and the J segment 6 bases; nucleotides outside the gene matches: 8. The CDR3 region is CASSTKTGVAEAFF. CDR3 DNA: TGTGCCAGTAGTACCAAAACAGGGGTGGCTGAAGCTTTCTTT. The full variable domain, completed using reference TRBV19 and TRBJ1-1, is DGGITQSPKYLFRKEGQNVTLSCEQNLNHDAMYWYRQDPGQGLRLIYYSQIVNDFQKGDIAEGYSVSREKKESFPLTVTSAQKNPTAFYLCASSTKTGVAEAFFGQGTRLTVV.

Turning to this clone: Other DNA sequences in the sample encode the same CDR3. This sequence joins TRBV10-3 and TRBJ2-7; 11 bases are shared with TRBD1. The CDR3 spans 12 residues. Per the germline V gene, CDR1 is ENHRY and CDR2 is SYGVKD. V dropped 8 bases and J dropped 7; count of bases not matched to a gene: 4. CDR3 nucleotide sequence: TGTGCCATCTGGGGACAGGGGGAGGAGCAGTACTTC. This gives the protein CAIWGQGEEQYF.

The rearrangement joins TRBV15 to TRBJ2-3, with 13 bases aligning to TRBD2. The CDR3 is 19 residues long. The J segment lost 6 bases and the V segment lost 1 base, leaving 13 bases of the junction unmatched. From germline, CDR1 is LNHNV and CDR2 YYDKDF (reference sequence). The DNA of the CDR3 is TGTGCCACCAGCAGAGGGGCGGGGACTAGCGGGACCATTGGTGATACGCAGTATTTT. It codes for CATSRGAGTSGTIGDTQYF.

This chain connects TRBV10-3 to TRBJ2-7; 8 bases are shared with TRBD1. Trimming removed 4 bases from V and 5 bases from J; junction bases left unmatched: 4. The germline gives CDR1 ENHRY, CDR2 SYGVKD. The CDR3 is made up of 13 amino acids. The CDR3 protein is CAISGQGRDEQYF. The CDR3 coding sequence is TGTGCCATCAGTGGACAGGGGCGGGACGAGCAGTACTTC.

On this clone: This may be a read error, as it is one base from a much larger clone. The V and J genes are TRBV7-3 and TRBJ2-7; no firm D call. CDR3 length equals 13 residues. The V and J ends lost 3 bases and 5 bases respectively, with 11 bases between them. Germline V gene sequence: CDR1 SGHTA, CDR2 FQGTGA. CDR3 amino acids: CASSLINVHEQYF. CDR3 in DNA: TGTGCCAGCAGCTTGATCAATGTCCACGAGCAGTACTTC.

CDR3 loop: CASSLKGQGWHQPQHF. Here the CDR3 DNA reads TGTGCCAGCAGTTTAAAGGGTCAGGGCTGGCATCAGCCCCAGCATTTT. The chain uses TRBV27 and TRBJ1-5, with D tentatively TRBD1 (5 bases). Trimming removed 2 bases at V and 5 bases at J, with 16 bases between. Germline values: CDR1 MNHEY, CDR2 SMNVEV (reference sequence). The CDR3 extends over 16 amino acids.

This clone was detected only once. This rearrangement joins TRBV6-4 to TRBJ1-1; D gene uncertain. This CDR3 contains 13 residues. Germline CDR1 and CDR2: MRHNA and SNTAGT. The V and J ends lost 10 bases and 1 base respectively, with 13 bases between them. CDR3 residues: CATRGPKNTEAFF. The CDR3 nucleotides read TGTGCCACCCGCGGACCTAAGAACACTGAAGCTTTCTTT.

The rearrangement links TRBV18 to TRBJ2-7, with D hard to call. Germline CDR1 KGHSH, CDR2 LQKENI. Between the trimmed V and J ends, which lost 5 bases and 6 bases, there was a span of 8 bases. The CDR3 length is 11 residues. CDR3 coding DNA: TGTGCCAGCTCAGCCGGCTTCGAGCAGTACTTC. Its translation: CASSAGFEQYF.

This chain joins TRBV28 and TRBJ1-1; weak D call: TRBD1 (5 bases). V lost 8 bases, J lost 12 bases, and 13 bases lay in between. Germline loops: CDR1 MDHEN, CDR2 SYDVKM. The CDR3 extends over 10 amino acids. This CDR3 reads CASDQGATFF. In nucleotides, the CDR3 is TGTGCCAGCGACCAGGGTGCAACTTTCTTT.

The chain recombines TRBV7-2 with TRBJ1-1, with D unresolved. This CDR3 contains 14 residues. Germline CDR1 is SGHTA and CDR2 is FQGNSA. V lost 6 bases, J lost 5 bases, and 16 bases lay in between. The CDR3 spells CASRLAVGLTEAFF. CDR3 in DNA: TGTGCCAGCAGGCTTGCGGTTGGTTTAACTGAAGCTTTCTTT.

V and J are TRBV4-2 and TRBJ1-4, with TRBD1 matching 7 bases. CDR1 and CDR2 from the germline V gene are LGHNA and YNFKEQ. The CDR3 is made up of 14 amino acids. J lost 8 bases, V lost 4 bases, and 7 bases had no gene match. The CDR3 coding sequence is TGTGCCAGCAGCCGCGGGACAGTGGGAGAAAAACTGTTTTTT. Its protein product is CASSRGTVGEKLFF.

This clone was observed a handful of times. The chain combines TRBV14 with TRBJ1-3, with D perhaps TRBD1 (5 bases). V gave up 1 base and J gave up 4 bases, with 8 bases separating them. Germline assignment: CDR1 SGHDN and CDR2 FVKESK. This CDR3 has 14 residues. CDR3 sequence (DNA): TGTGCCAGCAGCCAAGGAGGGACGGGAAACACCATATATTTT. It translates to CASSQGGTGNTIYF.

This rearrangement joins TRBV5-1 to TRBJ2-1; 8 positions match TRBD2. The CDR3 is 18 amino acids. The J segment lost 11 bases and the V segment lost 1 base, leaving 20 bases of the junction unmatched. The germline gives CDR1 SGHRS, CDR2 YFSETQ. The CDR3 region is CASSLTGGVAGIFRKQFF. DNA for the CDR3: TGCGCCAGCAGCTTGACTGGGGGCGTAGCGGGGATCTTTCGGAAGCAGTTCTTC. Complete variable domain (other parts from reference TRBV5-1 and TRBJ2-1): KAGVTQTPRYLIKTRGQQVTLSCSPISGHRSVSWYQQTPGQGLQFLFEYFSETQRNKGNFPGRFSGRQFSNSRSEMNVSTLELGDSALYLCASSLTGGVAGIFRKQFFGPGTRLTVL.

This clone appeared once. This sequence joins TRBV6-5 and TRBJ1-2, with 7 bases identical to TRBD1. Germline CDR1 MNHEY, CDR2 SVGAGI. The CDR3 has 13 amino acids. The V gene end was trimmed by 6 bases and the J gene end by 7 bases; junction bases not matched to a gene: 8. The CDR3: CASSLEGGVGYTF. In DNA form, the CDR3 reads TGTGCCAGCAGCCTGGAAGGGGGCGTTGGCTACACCTTC.

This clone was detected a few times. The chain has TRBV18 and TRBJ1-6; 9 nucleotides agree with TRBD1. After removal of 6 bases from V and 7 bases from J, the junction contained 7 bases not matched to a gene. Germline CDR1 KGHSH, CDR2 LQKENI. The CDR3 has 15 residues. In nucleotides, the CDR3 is TGTGCCAGCTCCACGACGGGACAGGGAAATTCACCCCTCCACTTT. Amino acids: CASSTTGQGNSPLHF.